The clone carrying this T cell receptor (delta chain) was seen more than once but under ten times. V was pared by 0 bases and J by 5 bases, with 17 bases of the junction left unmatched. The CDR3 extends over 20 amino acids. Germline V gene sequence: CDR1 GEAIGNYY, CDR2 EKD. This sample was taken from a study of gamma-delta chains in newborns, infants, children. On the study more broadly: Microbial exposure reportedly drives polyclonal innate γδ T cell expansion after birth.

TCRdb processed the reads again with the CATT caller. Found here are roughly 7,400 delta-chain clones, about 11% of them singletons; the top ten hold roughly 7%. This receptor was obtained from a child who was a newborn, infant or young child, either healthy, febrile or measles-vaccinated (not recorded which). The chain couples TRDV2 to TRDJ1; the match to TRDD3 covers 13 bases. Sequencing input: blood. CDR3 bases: TGTGCCTGTGACACCGTTCCTTCCTACCTTACTGGGGGATACGGGGATAAACTCATCTTT. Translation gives CACDTVPSYLTGGYGDKLIF.